The source of this TCR beta chain is a study of cytomegalovirus exposure and HLA in healthy donors. In the PCR, 60 Vbeta and 13 Jbeta primers were used. The protocol was immunoSEQ multiplex PCR, while the TCRdb copy is restricted to in-frame clones and leaves out a portion. The profile shows around 140,000 clones, just under 80% of them singletons. Regarding this clone: In the same sample, other DNA sequences code for this CDR3.

The germline V gene has CDR1 SGHDT and CDR2 YYEEEE. This CDR3 comprises 16 residues. Trimming removed 0 bases from V and 2 bases from J; junction bases left unmatched: 4. The rearrangement joins TRBV5-6 to TRBJ1-5, with TRBD1 matching over 8 bases. The sample consisted of PBMCs. This sequence originates from a male donor in good health and CMV-seronegative. CDR3 sequence: CASSLGAGGGNQPQHF. Here the CDR3 DNA reads TGTGCCAGCAGCTTGGGGGCAGGGGGCGGCAATCAGCCCCAGCATTTT.